The clone carrying this T cell receptor (beta chain) was recorded a few times. Some clones are missing from TCRdb's copy, which holds only in-frame ones; the method was immunoSEQ multiplex PCR. Among 200,000 to 250,000 clones, approximately 83% were seen once, and the ten largest hold 3% to 3.5%. This sample was taken from a study of blood T cell repertoires in COVID-19. Those enrolled, adults aged about 18 to 89 years, came from 25 or so US areas. Grouping used clinical history reported by participants in a survey and questionnaire. The V gene lost 1 base and the J gene lost 4 bases, with 13 bases spanning the gap. Germline V CDR1 and CDR2: SGHTA, FQGNSA. This CDR3 has 15 residues.

Sequenced material: PBMCs or T cells enriched from blood (not recorded which). The chain links TRBV7-2 to TRBJ1-2, with a tentative D call TRBD1 (5 bases). The TCR sequence derives from a woman in her sixties or seventies who had recovered from COVID-19. The CDR3 nucleotides read TGTGCCAGCAGCTTAGGTGCGGGGGTTAGCTATGGCTACACCTTC. It codes for CASSLGAGVSYGYTF. Together with reference TRBV7-2 and TRBJ1-2, the CDR3 gives the full variable domain: GAGVSQSPSNKVTEKGKDVELRCDPISGHTALYWYRQSLGQGLEFLIYFQGNSAPDKSGLPSDRFSAERTGGSVSTLTIQRTQQEDSAVYLCASSLGAGVSYGYTFGSGTRLTVV.